The clone carrying this T cell receptor (beta chain) appeared a single time. These data originate in a study of blood T cell repertoires in COVID-19. V was pared by 4 bases and J by 1 base, with 8 bases between. CDR3 size: 14 residues. CDR1 is SNHLY and CDR2 is FYNNEI in the germline V gene. Sequenced by immunoSEQ multiplex PCR; TCRdb stores in-frame clones only, minus some. The data hold approximately 160,000 clones, with more than 75% observed a single time. The chain uses TRBV2 and TRBJ2-1; tentatively, D is TRBD1 (6 bases). Material for sequencing was peripheral blood. The receptor comes from a man aged 55 to 69 with active or convalescent COVID-19. CDR3 loop: CASSVQGSYNEQFF. The CDR3 nucleotides read TGTGCCAGCAGTGTTCAGGGGTCCTACAATGAGCAGTTCTTC. The full variable domain, rest sourced from reference TRBV2 and TRBJ2-1, is EPEVTQTPSHQVTQMGQEVILRCVPISNHLYFYWYRQILGQKVEFLVSFYNNEISEKSEIFDDQFSVERPDGSNFTLKIRSTKLEDSAMYFCASSVQGSYNEQFFGPGTRLTVL.